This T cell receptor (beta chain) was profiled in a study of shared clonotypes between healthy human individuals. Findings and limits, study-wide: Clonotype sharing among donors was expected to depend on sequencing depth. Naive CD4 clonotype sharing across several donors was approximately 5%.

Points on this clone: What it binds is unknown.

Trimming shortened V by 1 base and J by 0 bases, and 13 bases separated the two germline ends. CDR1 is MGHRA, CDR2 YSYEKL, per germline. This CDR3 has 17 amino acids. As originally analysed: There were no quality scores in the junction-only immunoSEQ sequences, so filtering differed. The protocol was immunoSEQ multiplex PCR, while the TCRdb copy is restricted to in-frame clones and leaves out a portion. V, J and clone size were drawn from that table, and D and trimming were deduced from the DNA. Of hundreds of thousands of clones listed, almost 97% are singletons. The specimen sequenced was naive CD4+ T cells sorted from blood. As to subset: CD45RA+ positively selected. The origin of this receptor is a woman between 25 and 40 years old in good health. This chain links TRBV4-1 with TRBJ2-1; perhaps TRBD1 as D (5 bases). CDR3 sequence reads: CASSQVPQGTSYNEQFF. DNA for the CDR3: TGCGCCAGCAGCCAAGTCCCGCAGGGTACCTCCTACAATGAGCAGTTCTTC.